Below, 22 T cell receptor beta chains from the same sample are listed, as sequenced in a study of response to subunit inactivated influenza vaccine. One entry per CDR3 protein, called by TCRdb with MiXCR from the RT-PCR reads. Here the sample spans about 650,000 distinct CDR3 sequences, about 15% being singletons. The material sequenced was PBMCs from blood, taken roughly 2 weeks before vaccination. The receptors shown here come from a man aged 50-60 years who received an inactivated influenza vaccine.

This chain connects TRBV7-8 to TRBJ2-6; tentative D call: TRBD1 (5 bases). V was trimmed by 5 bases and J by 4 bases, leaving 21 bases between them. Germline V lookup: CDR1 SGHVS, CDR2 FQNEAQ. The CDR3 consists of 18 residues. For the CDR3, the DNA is TGTGCCAGCAGCACGGCGTCACAGGTGGGGCTCGGGGCCAACGTCCTGACTTTC. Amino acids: CASSTASQVGLGANVLTF.

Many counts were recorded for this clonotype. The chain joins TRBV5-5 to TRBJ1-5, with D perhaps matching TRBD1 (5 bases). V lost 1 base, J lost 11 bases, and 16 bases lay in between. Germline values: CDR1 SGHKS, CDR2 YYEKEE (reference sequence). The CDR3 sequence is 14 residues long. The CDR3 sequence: CASSLWQGFEAQHF. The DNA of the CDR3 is TGTGCCAGCAGCTTGTGGCAGGGATTCGAAGCCCAGCATTTT. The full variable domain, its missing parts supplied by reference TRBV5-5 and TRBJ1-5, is DAGVTQSPTHLIKTRGQQVTLRCSPISGHKSVSWYQQVLGQGPQFIFQYYEKEERGRGNFPDRFSARQFPNYSSELNVNALLLGDSALYLCASSLWQGFEAQHFGDGTRLSIL.

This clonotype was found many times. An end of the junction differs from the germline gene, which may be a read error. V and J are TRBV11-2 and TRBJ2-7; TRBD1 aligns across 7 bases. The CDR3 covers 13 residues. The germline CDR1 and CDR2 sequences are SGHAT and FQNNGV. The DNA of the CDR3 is TGTGCCAGCAGCTTGGACCGGGACAGCGGATTGCACTTC. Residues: CASSLDRDSGLHF.

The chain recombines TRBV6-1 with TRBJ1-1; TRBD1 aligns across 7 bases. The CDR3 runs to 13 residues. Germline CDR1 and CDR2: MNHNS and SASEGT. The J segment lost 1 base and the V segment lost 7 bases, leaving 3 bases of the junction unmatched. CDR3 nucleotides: TGTGCCAGCAAGACAGGGACGAACACTGAAGCTTTCTTT. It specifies CASKTGTNTEAFF.

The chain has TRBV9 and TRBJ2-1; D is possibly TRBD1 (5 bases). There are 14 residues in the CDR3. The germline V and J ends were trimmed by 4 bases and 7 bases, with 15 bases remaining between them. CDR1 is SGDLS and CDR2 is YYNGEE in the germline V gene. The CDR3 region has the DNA TGTGCCAGCAGCATATCGTCAGGGATGAATGAGCAGTTCTTC. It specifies CASSISSGMNEQFF.

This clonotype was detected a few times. CDR3 sequence (DNA): TGTGCCATCAGTGTTGATAAGGGTATAGGTGTTGATGAAAAACTGTTTTTT. It yields the protein CAISVDKGIGVDEKLFF. V usage is TRBV10-3 and J usage is TRBJ1-4; no definite D call. V gave up 4 bases and J gave up 6 bases, with 21 bases separating them. Per germline, CDR1 ENHRY and CDR2 SYGVKD. The CDR3 covers 17 residues.

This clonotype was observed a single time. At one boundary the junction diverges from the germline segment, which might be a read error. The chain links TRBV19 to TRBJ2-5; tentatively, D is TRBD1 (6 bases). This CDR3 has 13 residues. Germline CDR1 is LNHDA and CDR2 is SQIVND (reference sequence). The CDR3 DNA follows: TGTGCCTGTAGTCCCACAGGGAGAGAGACCCAGTACTTC. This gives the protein CACSPTGRETQYF.

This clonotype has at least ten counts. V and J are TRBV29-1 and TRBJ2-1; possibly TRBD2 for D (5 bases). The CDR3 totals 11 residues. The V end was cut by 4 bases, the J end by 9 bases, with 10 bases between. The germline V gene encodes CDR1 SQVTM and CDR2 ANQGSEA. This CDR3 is CSVAYGLEQFF. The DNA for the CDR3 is TGCAGCGTTGCCTACGGACTTGAGCAGTTCTTC.

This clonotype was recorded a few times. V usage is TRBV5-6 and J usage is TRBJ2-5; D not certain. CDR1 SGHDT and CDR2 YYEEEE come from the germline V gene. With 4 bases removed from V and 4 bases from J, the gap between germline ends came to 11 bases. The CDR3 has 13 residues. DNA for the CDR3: TGTGCCAGCAGCCCGACATGGGGAGAGACCCAGTACTTC. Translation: CASSPTWGETQYF.

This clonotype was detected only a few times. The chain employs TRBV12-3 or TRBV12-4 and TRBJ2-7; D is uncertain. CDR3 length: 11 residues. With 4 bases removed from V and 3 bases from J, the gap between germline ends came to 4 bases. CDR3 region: CASSYNYEQYF. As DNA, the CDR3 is TGTGCCAGCAGTTACAACTACGAGCAGTACTTC.

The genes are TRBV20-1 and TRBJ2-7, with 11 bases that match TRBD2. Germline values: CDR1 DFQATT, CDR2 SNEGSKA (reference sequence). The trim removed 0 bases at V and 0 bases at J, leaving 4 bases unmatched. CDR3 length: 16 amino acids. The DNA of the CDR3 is TGCAGTGCTAGAGACGTACTAGCGGGAGCCTCCTACGAGCAGTACTTC. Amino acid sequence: CSARDVLAGASYEQYF.

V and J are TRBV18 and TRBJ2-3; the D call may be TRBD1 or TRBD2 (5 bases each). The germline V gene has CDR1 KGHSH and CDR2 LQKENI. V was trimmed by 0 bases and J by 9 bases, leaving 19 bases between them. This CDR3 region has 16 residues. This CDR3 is CASSPPAGTGTGTQYF. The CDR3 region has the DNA TGTGCCAGCTCACCACCGGCAGGGACCGGAACGGGGACGCAGTATTTT. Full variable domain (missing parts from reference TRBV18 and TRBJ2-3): NAGVMQNPRHLVRRRGQEARLRCSPMKGHSHVYWYRQLPEEGLKFMVYLQKENIIDESGMPKERFSAEFPKEGPSILRIQQVVRGDSAAYFCASSPPAGTGTGTQYFGPGTRLTVL.

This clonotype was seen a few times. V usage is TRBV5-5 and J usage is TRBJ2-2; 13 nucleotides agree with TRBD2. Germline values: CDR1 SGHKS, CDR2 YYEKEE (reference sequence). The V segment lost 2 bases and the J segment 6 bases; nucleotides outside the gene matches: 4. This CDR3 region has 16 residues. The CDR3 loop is CASSLRGLAGAGELFF. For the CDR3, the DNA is TGTGCCAGCAGCTTAAGAGGACTAGCGGGAGCCGGGGAGCTGTTTTTT.

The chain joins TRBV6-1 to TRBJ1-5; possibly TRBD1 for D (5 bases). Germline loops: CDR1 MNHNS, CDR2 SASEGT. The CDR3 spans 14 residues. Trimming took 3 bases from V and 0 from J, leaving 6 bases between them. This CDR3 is CASSEQGSNQPQHF. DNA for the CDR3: TGTGCCAGCAGTGAGCAGGGTAGCAATCAGCCCCAGCATTTT.

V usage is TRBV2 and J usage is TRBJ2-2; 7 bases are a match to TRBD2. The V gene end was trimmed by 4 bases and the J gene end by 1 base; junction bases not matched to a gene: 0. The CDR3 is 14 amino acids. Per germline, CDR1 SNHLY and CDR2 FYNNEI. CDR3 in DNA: TGTGCCAGCAGTGGCGGGGGGAACACCGGGGAGCTGTTTTTT. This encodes CASSGGGNTGELFF.

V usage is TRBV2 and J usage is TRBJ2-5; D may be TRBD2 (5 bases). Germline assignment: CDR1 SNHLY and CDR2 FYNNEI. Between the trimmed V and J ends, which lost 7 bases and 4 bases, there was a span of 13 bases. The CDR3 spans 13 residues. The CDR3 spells CASKINSGETQYF. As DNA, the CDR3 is TGTGCCAGCAAGATTAACAGCGGAGAGACCCAGTACTTC. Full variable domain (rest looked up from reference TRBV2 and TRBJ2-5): EPEVTQTPSHQVTQMGQEVILRCVPISNHLYFYWYRQILGQKVEFLVSFYNNEISEKSEIFDDQFSVERPDGSNFTLKIRSTKLEDSAMYFCASKINSGETQYFGPGTRLLVL.

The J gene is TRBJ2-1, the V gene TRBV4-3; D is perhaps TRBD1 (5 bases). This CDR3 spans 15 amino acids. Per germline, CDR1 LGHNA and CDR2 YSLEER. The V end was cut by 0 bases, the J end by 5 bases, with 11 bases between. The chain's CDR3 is CASSQDWKQDNEQFF. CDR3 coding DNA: TGCGCCAGCAGCCAAGATTGGAAACAGGACAATGAGCAGTTCTTC.

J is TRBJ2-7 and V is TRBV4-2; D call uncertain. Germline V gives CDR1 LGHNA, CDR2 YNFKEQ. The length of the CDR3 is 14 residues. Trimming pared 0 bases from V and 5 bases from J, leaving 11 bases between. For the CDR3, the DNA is TGTGCCAGCAGCCAAGATATCCCCGGCGACGAGCAGTACTTC. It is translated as CASSQDIPGDEQYF.

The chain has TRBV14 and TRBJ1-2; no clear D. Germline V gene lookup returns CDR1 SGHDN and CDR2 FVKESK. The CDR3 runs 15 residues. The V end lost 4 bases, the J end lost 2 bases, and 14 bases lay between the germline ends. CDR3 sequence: CASSRVPSANYGYTF. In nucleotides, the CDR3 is TGTGCCAGCAGCCGTGTACCGAGTGCAAACTATGGCTACACCTTC.

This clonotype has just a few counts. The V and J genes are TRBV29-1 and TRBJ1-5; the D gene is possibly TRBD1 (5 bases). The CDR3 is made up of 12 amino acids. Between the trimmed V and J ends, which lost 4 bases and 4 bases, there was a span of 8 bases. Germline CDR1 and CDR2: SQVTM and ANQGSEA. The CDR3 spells CSVAGFNQPQHF. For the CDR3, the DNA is TGCAGCGTTGCAGGGTTTAATCAGCCCCAGCATTTT.

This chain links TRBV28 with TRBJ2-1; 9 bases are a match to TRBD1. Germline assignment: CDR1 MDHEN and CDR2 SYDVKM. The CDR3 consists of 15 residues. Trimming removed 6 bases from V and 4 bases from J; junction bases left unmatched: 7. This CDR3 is CASSTGQGRYNEQFF. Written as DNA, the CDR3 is TGTGCCAGCAGCACGGGACAGGGAAGATACAATGAGCAGTTCTTC.

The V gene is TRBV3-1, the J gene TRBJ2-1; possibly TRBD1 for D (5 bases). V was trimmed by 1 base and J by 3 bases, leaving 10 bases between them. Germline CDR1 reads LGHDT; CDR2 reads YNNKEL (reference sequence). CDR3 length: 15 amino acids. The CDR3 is CASSQVLGDYNEQFF. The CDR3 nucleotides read TGTGCCAGCAGCCAAGTTCTAGGGGACTACAATGAGCAGTTCTTC.